This TCR beta chain was found in a study of blood T cell repertoires in COVID-19 (dated by TCRdb to 2019 to 2021). Regarding the study in general: Collaborator samples came from the United States, Italy and Spain and covered acute and convalescent phases of COVID-19. Samples came from the ongoing ImmuneRACE study (first 160 participants) plus 1,254 subjects from 6 global collaborators. The prospective study material was composed of cDNA or gDNA derived from T cells, B-cell-depleted T cells, or PBMCs. A de-identified subject ID, COVID-19 status, age in years and sex were almost always included in the sample metadata. Where available, HLA class I and class II types were obtained from metadata supplied by the sample provider rather than from assay-based typing. The dataset comprised deeply sampled blood TCRbeta repertoires from subjects exposed to, actively infected with, or recovered from COVID-19. The repertoires were made available in a free public database intended to serve as a resource for research on the immune response to SARS-CoV-2.

One collaborating source in Seattle enrolled patients while the patients were actively infected and followed the patients over time throughout the course of disease. Collaborating institutions collected whole blood in K2EDTA tubes following their own protocols. For TCRbeta analysis, collaborators shipped samples in one of three forms: frozen whole blood, isolated PBMCs, or DNA extracted from either of those sample types. This clone was seen a single time. Its antigen is unknown. Qualities for individual bases were not recorded, and no much larger clone is one base off. General findings and caveats noted by the study authors: The amount of clinical and demographic metadata varied by source and participant and was provided uncurated.

TCRbeta CDR3 regions were amplified from genomic DNA by means of the immunoSEQ Assay, a bias-controlled multiplex PCR. The paper's processing steps were these. Nucleated cell counts per sample were estimated from amplification of reference gene primers within the assay. To quantify the absolute abundance of each unique TCRbeta CDR3 rearrangement, sequence reads were collapsed and filtered. For each sample, productive Simpson clonality was calculated as the square root of Simpson's diversity index across productive rearrangements. TCRdb's version of the immuneACCESS table is confined to in-frame rearrangements and falls short of the full clone set. An unresolved V gene accounts for under half of the shortfall where checked; the remainder is of unknown origin. The V and J calls and clone size are taken from that table; D and trimming were inferred from the DNA. The sample contains 300,000 to 450,000 clones, about 87% of them found a single time. The top ten hold about 10% of the sample.

The germline V gene yields SGDLS for CDR1 and YYNGEE for CDR2. Reading from cysteine to phenylalanine, the CDR3 counts 12 amino acids. Just the 36-base CDR3 DNA is kept, in frame starting at base 1. Relative to germline, V is 0 bases shorter and J is 6 bases shorter, with 4 bases between their ends. Sequenced sample: peripheral blood. This TCR derives from a woman in her twenties or thirties with COVID-19, enrolled during active disease. This chain is built from TRBV9 and TRBJ2-1; the D gene lacks a confident call. The CDR3 loop reads CASSVGSNEQFF. The DNA reads TGTGCCAGCAGCGTAGGTAGCAATGAGCAGTTCTTC. The full variable domain, completed from the reference TRBV9 and TRBJ2-1 proteins outside the CDR3, reads DSGVTQTPKHLITATGQRVTLRCSPRSGDLSVYWYQQSLDQGLQFLIQYYNGEERAKGNILERFSAQQFPDLHSELNLSSLELGDSALYFCASSVGSNEQFFGPGTRLTVL.